This TCR beta chain was sequenced in a study of cytomegalovirus exposure and HLA in healthy donors (dated by TCRdb to about 2017). About the full investigation: In an earlier analysis of about 560 of the donors, less than 350 Gb of sequence data and just under 120 million unique TCR beta sequences from about 190 million T cells were reported. An early release covering roughly 580 HLA-typed donors comprised about 300 gigabases of sequencing data and roughly 86 million unique TCR sequences. Of the approximately 370 genotyped donors, 80% to 90% were placed in the genetic ancestry cluster associated with self-reported Caucasian donors. The study aimed to test whether cataloging public T cell receptors could reveal signatures of past pathogen exposure. The study used immunosequencing to profile the T cell repertoires of approximately 630 subjects and linked those repertoires to cytomegalovirus serostatus. Besides the first cohort of more than 650 subjects, a separate validation cohort made up of over a hundred different subjects was used. To predict cytomegalovirus infection status, the study combined high-throughput TCR immunosequencing, statistical association of individual TCRs with disease status, and machine learning. In a later analysis, previously published TCR beta repertoires from 550 to 750 donors were re-analyzed and high-resolution HLA genotyping was added so that TCR occurrence patterns could be studied. In the later analysis, no new phenotypic data were used to find candidate immune exposures; instead, reliance was placed on TCR beta sequences and their occurrence across donors. To decide whether each TCR beta V gene segment behaved as functional or pseudogenic, an earlier analysis of some 600 of the donors relied on high-throughput TCR beta sequencing. Alongside the repertoire data, information on donor age, sex, ethnicity and CMV serostatus was compiled. A later genetic analysis used genome-wide SNP genotypes for about 60% of the roughly 670 donors, treating that subset as a discovery cohort. Every discovery cohort repertoire had been produced on one sequencing platform. HLA typing covered class I and class II loci at four-digit resolution. The number of typed donors differed by locus: 629-630 for A, B, C, DRB1 and DQB1; approximately 520 for DQA1; roughly 600 for DPA1; and 400 to 480 for DPB1. A handful of DR-DQ haplotypes were handled as single units for association and clustering because linkage in the cohort was strong. Among 300 to 450 genotyped donors of the cohort, an average of 235,054 unique TCR beta nucleotide sequences were sequenced per donor, about a sixth of them non-productive. Overall results and qualifications from the work: A later analysis found that HLA-associated TCR beta chains were more clonally expanded and had lower generation probabilities than equally common non-associated chains. For the cohort, immune exposure information was limited to CMV serostatus. A later analysis reported that several top co-occurrence clusters appeared linked to parvovirus B19, influenza, CMV and Epstein-Barr virus. V-gene and J-gene trimming of TCR beta chains was associated with a missense DCLRE1C variant in a later genetic analysis, and the association was replicated in an independent cohort. This cohort had only TCR beta chains sequenced, and the lack of alpha or paired-chain data limited which features could be detected. The authors suggested that the approach could potentially be extended to other disease states and immunological phenotypes. In a later analysis, around 17,000 TCR beta sequences were associated with specific HLA alleles at a false discovery rate of 0.05. A further reported finding was that TCR beta sequences accurately predicted the HLA-A and HLA-B alleles for most subjects in the first cohort. Around 16 rarely observed V segments, including chromosome 9 orphons, were excluded from the earlier analysis of about 500 of the donors because counts were too low. A later analysis found that TCR association rates varied across HLA loci, with DRB1 alleles showing the most associated TCRs and HLA-C alleles the fewest. The classifier was reported to diagnose cytomegalovirus status with high specificity and sensitivity in both the original cohort and the validation cohort. A later genetic analysis reported fewer N-insertions in productive TCRs among donors in an Asian-associated ancestry cluster than the roughly 700-donor mean. Three of the identified cytomegalovirus-associated TCR beta chains were confirmed in vitro to be specific for cytomegalovirus antigens. The sequencing pipeline was judged likely to have produced a cluster of highly shared sequence variants as a technical artifact. Most TCR sequences were observed very rarely across donors, whereas some public TCRs were present in many individuals. Some IMGT-functional V segments, including TRBV6-2 and TRBV6-3, could not be told apart with the 87-base-pair reads, so those segments were excluded. Because HLA typing was unavailable for some donors at each locus, only the typed subset was used in association tests. In a later analysis, most CMV-associated TCR beta chains were found to appear HLA-restricted, with HLA associations seemingly driven largely by CMV exposure. A total of about 150 TCR beta chains were listed by the study as associated with cytomegalovirus. When HLA alleles, especially DR and DQ, strongly co-occurred, attributing TCR associations to individual alleles was difficult. An earlier analysis of some 560 of the donors showed that most TCR beta V segments appeared in productive rearrangements either about 87% or about 30% of the time, which broadly matched IMGT annotations. Linkage disequilibrium might explain the correlated functional status among segregating V segments, but an unknown experimental factor could not be ruled out. Sequencing depth was assumed to be roughly uniform across donors in the presence/absence analyses, though that assumption may not hold.

Library generation was performed with the immunoSEQ multiplex PCR assay. The multiplex PCR relied on a mix of 60 forward primers for TCR Vbeta segments and 13 reverse primers for TCR Jbeta segments. A multiplex PCR assay on genomic DNA amplified the CDR3 region of rearranged TCR beta genes. On the Illumina HiSeq System, the amplified TCR beta libraries were sequenced as 87-base-pair reads. As for the authors' bioinformatics: In a later analysis, tens of millions of unique TCR beta chains were counted across the 650 to 750 repertoires, and approximately 11 million of these chains were shared by at least two donors. Raw reads were error-corrected and collapsed into unique sequences with a nearest-neighbor algorithm that merged closely related sequences to remove PCR and sequencing errors. Alignment of CDR3 sequences to IMGT reference sequences was used to assign V, D and J gene segments. For a sequence to be retained, a match of at least six nucleotides was required to both a V gene segment and a J gene segment. Rearrangements were called productive when the CDR3 lacked stop codons and stayed in frame with V and J; all others were non-productive. CDR3 was defined according to IMGT convention as the region running from the second conserved V-encoded cysteine to the conserved J-encoded phenylalanine. The earlier analysis of 500 to 600 of the donors excluded sequences that lacked an unambiguous match to a single V gene segment. In an earlier analysis of several hundred of the donors, a V segment was called functional when productive rearrangements were above 56.7%, and segregating when the standard deviation between donors exceeded 5%. A statistical classification framework was built for diagnosing cytomegalovirus status from the catalog of TCR beta chain sequences. In a later analysis, TCR nucleotide sequences were compared against IMGT/GENE-DB human TR gene sequences so that V and J genes could be assigned. In a later analysis, CDR3 sequences and most-parsimonious VDJ recombination scenarios were assigned using the TCRdist pipeline. In a later analysis, each TCR beta chain was defined by its CDR3 amino acid sequence together with its V-gene family, and reads without a unique V-gene family were excluded. A later analysis removed several hundred highly shared, low-generation-probability nucleotide sequences to deal with suspected cross-contamination and a sequencing artifact. A later analysis calculated a clonal expansion index for each public chain from normalized within-repertoire ranks of inferred template counts. A later analysis computed generation probabilities with a VDJ recombination model fitted to out-of-frame rearrangements, and checked the results against IGoR. Hypergeometric tests were used in a later analysis to score TCR-TCR, TCR-HLA and TCR-CMV co-occurrence, with a repertoire-size bias correction applied to the TCR pairs. To estimate false discovery rates, a later analysis permuted the HLA or CMV assignments 20 times. In a later analysis, co-occurring TCRs were grouped with DBSCAN, and TCRdist sequence similarity was added when clustering was performed within HLA-allele-positive subsets. Repertoires with fewer than 30,000 or more than 120,000 public chains, plus five repertoires with anomalous nucleotide sharing, were excluded from co-occurrence clustering. TCRdb mirrors the immuneACCESS table, restricted to in-frame sequences. Some clones are absent from its copies; in checked studies, under half trace to an unresolved V gene, and the reason for the others is unknown. Clonal size and the V and J genes are those of that table, whereas D and trimming came from the DNA. The sample contains around 100,000 clones, roughly four fifths of them found a single time. The ten largest clonotypes hold 22% of the sample.

The cohort was made up of 650 to 700 healthy bone marrow donors. At the time of sampling, all cohort members were nominally healthy, though unrecorded immune exposures were likely present. The donor was CMV seropositive and was included in the group of 250 to 350 seropositive cohort members. A peripheral blood sample was provided by each donor, and peripheral blood mononuclear cells were used for TCR beta sequencing. The Qiagen DNeasy Blood Extraction Kit was used to extract genomic DNA from the blood cell samples. The CDR3 has 14 amino acids, counting the end cysteine and phenylalanine. Just the 42-base CDR3 DNA is kept, in frame starting at base 1. V loses 2 bases, J loses 2 bases, and the germline ends lie 7 bases apart. As encoded in the germline V gene, CDR1 is MDHEN while CDR2 is SYDVKM. This clone appeared once. Its antigen is not yet known. No much larger clone is present one base from it, and per-base qualities are unavailable.

The V gene is TRBV28 and the J gene is TRBJ1-5; the D gene identity is not certain. This TCR was sampled from a man aged 30 to 39 in good health and CMV-seropositive. Specimen: PBMCs. The nucleotide sequence is TGTGCCAGCAGTTTAGCGCTTGGCAATCAGCCCCAGCATTTT. This sequence encodes CASSLALGNQPQHF.